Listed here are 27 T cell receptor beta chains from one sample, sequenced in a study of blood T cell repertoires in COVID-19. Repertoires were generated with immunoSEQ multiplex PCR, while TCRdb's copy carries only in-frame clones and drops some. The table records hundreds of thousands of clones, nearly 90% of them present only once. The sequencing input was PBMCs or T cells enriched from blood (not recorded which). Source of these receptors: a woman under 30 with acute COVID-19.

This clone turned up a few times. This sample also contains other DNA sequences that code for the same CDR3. This CDR3 is CASSSTANTGELFF. CDR3 nucleotides: TGTGCCAGCAGCTCCACAGCTAACACCGGGGAGCTGTTTTTT. The chain carries TRBV7-3 and TRBJ2-2, with D unclear. This CDR3 has 14 residues. Between the trimmed V and J ends, which lost 4 bases and 2 bases, there was a span of 8 bases. The V gene's germline CDR1 is SGHTA and CDR2 FQGTGA.

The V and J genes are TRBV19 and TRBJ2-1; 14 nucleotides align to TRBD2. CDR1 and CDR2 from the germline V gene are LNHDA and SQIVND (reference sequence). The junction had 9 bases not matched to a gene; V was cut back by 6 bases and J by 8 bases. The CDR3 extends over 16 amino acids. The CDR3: CASSRLAGGQSDEQFF. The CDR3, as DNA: TGTGCCAGTAGCCGACTAGCGGGAGGGCAATCCGATGAGCAGTTCTTC. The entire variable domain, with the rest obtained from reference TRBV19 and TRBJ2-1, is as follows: DGGITQSPKYLFRKEGQNVTLSCEQNLNHDAMYWYRQDPGQGLRLIYYSQIVNDFQKGDIAEGYSVSREKKESFPLTVTSAQKNPTAFYLCASSRLAGGQSDEQFFGPGTRLTVL.

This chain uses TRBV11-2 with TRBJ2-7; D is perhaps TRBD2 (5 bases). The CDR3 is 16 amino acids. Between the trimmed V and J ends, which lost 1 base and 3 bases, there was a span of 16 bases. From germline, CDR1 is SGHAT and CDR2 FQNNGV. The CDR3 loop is CASSLVMGLGLYEQYF. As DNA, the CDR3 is TGTGCCAGCAGCTTAGTTATGGGGTTAGGACTCTACGAGCAGTACTTC.

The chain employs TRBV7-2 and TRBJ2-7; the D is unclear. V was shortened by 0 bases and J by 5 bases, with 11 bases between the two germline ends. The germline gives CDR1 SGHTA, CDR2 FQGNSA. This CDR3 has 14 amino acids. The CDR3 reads CASSLAVGSDEQYF. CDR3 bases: TGTGCCAGCAGCTTAGCTGTGGGCTCAGACGAGCAGTACTTC.

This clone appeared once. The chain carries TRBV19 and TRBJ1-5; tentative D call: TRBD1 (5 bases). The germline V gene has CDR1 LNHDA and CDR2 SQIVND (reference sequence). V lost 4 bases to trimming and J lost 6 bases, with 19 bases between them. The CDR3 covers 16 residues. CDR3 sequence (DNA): TGTGCCAGTAGTACCGCCACCGGGGGAGCGGGTCAGCCCCAGCATTTT. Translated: CASSTATGGAGQPQHF.

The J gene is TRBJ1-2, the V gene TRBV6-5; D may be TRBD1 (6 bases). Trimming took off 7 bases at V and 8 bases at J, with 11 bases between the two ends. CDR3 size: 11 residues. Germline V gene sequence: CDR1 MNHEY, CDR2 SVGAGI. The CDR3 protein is CASTLDRGYTF. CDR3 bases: TGTGCCAGCACCCTTGACAGGGGCTACACCTTC.

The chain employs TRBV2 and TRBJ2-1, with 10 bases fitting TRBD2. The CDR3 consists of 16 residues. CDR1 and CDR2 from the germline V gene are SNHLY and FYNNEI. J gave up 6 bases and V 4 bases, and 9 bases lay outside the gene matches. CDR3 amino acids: CASSVLVSGRGNEQFF. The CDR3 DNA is TGTGCCAGCAGTGTTTTAGTCAGCGGGAGGGGCAATGAGCAGTTCTTC.

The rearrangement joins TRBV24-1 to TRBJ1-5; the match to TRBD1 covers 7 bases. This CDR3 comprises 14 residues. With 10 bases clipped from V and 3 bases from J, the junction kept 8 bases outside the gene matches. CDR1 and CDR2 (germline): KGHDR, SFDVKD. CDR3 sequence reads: CATGGRGNNQPQHF. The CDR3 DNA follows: TGTGCCACTGGGGGCAGGGGGAACAATCAGCCCCAGCATTTT.

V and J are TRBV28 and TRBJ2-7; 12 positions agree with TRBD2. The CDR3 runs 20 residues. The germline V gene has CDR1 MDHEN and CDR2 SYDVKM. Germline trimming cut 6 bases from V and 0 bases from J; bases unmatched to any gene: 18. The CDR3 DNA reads TGTGCCAGCAGGGGGTTTGGGGCGACTAGCGGGAGTAAAAGCTCCTACGAGCAGTACTTC. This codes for CASRGFGATSGSKSSYEQYF.

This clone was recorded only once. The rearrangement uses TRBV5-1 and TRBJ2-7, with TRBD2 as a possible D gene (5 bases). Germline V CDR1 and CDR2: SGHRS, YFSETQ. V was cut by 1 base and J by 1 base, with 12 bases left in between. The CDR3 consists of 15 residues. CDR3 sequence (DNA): TGCGCCAGCAGCTTGAGCGGTATAACATCCTACGAGCAGTACTTC. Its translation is CASSLSGITSYEQYF.

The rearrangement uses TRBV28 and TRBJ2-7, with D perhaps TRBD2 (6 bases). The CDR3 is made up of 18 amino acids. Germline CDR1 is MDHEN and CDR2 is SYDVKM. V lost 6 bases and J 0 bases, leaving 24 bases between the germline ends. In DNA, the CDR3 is TGTGCCAGCAGCCCTGGAATATCTTGGGGGAGGCGCTCCTACGAGCAGTACTTC. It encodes CASSPGISWGRRSYEQYF.

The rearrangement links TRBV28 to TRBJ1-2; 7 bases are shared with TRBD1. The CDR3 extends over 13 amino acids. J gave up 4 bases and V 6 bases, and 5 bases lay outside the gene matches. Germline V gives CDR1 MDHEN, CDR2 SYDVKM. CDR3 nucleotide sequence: TGTGCCAGCAGGGCAGGGGGTCCCTATGGCTACACCTTC. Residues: CASRAGGPYGYTF.

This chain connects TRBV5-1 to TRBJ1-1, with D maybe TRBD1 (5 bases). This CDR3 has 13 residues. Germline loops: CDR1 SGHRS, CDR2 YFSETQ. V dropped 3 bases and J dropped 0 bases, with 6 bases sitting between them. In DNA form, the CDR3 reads TGCGCCAGCAGCTCAGGGCTGAACACTGAAGCTTTCTTT. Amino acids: CASSSGLNTEAFF.

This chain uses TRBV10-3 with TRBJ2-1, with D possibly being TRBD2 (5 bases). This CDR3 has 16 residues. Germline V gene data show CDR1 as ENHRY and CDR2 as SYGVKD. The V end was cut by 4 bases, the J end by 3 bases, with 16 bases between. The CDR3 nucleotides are TGTGCCATCAGTGCCTCTGCCCCGGGATACTACAATGAGCAGTTCTTC. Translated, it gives CAISASAPGYYNEQFF.

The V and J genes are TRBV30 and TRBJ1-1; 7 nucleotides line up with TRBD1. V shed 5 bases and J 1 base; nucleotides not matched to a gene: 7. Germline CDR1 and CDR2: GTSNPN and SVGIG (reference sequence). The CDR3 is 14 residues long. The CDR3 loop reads CAWSGQAANTEAFF. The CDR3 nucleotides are TGTGCCTGGTCCGGACAGGCCGCGAACACTGAAGCTTTCTTT.

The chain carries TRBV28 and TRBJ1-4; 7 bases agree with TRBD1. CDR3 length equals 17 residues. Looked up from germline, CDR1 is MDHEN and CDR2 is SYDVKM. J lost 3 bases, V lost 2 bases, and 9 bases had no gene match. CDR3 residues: CASSLNFDRASNEKLFF. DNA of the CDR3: TGTGCCAGCAGTTTAAACTTCGACAGGGCATCTAATGAAAAACTGTTTTTT.

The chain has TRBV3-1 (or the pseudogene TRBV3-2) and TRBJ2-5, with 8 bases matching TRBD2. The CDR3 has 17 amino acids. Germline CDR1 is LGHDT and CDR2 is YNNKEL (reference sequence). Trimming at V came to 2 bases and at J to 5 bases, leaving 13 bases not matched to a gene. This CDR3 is CASSQNPSAGVWETQYF. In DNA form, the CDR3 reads TGTGCCAGCAGCCAAAACCCCTCAGCGGGAGTCTGGGAGACCCAGTACTTC.

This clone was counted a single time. CDR3 loop: CASSVGTGPQETQYF. Written as DNA, the CDR3 is TGTGCCAGCAGCGTAGGGACAGGGCCGCAAGAGACCCAGTACTTC. The chain combines TRBV11-3 with TRBJ2-5; 9 bases agree with TRBD1. Trimming cost V 5 bases and J 2 bases; bases outside gene matches: 6. The CDR3 covers 15 residues. Germline CDR1 SGHNT, CDR2 YENEEA.

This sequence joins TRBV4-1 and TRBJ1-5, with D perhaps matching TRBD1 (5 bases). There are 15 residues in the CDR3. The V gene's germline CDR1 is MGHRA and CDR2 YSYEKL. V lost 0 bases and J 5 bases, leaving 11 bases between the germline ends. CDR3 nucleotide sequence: TGCGCCAGCAGCCAAGACAGGGCACGCTATCAGCCCCAGCATTTT. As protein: CASSQDRARYQPQHF.

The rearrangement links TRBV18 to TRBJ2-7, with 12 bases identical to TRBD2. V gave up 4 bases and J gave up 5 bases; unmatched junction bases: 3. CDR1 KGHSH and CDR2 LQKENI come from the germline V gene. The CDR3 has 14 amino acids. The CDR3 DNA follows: TGTGCCAGCTCACGGACTAGCGGGACAGACGAGCAGTACTTC. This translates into CASSRTSGTDEQYF.

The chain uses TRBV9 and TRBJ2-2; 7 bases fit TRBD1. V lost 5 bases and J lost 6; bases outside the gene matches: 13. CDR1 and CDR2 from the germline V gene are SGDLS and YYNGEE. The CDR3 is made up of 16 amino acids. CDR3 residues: CASRETGDATAGELFF. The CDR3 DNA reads TGTGCCAGCAGGGAAACAGGGGACGCGACGGCCGGGGAGCTGTTTTTT. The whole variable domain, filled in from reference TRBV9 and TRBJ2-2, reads DSGVTQTPKHLITATGQRVTLRCSPRSGDLSVYWYQQSLDQGLQFLIQYYNGEERAKGNILERFSAQQFPDLHSELNLSSLELGDSALYFCASRETGDATAGELFFGEGSRLTVL.

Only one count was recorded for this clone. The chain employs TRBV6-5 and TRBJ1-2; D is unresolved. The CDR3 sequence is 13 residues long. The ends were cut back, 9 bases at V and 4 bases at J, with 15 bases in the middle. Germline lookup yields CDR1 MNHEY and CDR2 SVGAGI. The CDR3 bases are TGTGCCAGTGTGGAGAGTCCCTCCTATGGCTACACCTTC. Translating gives CASVESPSYGYTF.

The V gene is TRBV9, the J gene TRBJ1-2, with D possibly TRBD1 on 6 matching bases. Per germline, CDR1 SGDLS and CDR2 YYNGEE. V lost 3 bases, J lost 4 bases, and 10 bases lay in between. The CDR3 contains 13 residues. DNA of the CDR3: TGTGCCAGCAGCGCGACAGGTCCCTATGGCTACACCTTC. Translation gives CASSATGPYGYTF.

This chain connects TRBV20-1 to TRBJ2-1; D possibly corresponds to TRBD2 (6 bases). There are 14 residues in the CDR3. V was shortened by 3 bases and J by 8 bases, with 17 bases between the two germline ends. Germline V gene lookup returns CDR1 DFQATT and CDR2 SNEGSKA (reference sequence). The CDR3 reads CSASLGEADYEQFF. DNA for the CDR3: TGCAGTGCTAGTTTGGGGGAGGCGGACTATGAGCAGTTCTTC.

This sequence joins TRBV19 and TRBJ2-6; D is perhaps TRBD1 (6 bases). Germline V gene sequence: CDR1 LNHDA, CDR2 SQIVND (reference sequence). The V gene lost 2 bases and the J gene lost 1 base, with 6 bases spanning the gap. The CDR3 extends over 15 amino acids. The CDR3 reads CASSIQGSGANVLTF. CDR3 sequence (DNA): TGTGCCAGTAGTATACAGGGGTCTGGGGCCAACGTCCTGACTTTC.

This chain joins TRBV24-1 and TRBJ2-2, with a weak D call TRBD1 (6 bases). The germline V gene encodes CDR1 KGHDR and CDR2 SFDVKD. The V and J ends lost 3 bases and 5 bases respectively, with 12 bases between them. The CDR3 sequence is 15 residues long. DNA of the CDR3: TGTGCCACCAGTGATCGGACAGTTCCGACCGGGGAGCTGTTTTTT. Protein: CATSDRTVPTGELFF.

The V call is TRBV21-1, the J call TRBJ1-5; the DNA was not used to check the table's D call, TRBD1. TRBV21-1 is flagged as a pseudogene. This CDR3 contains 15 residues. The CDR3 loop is CASSDDRGSNQPQHF. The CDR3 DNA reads TGTGCCAGCAGCGACGACAGGGGAAGCAATCAGCCCCAGCATTTT.